A single sample gave rise to the 8 T cell receptor beta chains below, sequenced in a study of T cell repertoires in cytomegalovirus infection. These receptors' antigens are unknown. Each CDR3 protein gets one entry after TCRdb re-called the reads with MiXCR. The profile shows 380,000 or so distinct CDR3 sequences, around a third of them singletons. Material: cultured PBMCs, obtained from culture after CMV antigen stimulation. All receptors derive from a human donor in good health (CMV status not recorded). Some clones in this sample may be carry-over from other donors' samples.

The chain recombines TRBV6-2 or TRBV6-3 with TRBJ2-6; D is ambiguous. The germline V and J ends were trimmed by 5 bases and 6 bases, with 8 bases remaining between them. This CDR3 is built from 13 residues. Per the germline V gene, CDR1 is MNHEY and CDR2 is SVGEGT. The DNA of the CDR3 is TGTGCCAGCAGTCGCCAGGAGGCCAACGTCCTGACTTTC. It specifies CASSRQEANVLTF.

The chain is built from TRBV7-9 and TRBJ2-7, with unresolved D. Germline V gives CDR1 SEHNR, CDR2 FQNEAQ (reference sequence). This CDR3 region has 12 residues. Trimming removed 2 bases from V and 4 bases from J, with 6 bases in between. The CDR3, as DNA: TGTGCCAGCAGCTTACACGGGTACGAGCAGTACTTC. This sequence encodes CASSLHGYEQYF. The whole variable domain, remainder taken from reference TRBV7-9 and TRBJ2-7, is DTGVSQNPRHKITKRGQNVTFRCDPISEHNRLYWYRQTLGQGPEFLTYFQNEAQLEKSRLLSDRFSAERPKGSFSTLEIQRTEQGDSAMYLCASSLHGYEQYFGPGTRLTVT.

This clonotype was detected ten times or more. V usage is TRBV12-3 or TRBV12-4 and J usage is TRBJ1-5, with D perhaps TRBD1 (6 bases). The germline V and J ends were trimmed by 6 bases and 9 bases, with 21 bases remaining between them. This CDR3 region has 15 residues. CDR3 DNA sequence: TGTGCCAGCAGCGGAGGACAGCCTCTCCAAGGGCCCCAGCATTTT. Translating it yields CASSGGQPLQGPQHF.

Regarding this clonotype: A junction end diverges from the germline sequence, so it may reflect a read error. The chain links TRBV4-1 to TRBJ2-2; 11 positions match TRBD2. The CDR3 is made up of 16 amino acids. Germline CDR1 and CDR2: MGHRA and YSYEKL. Here the CDR3 reads CASSQVTSGATGELFF. The CDR3 DNA is TGTGCCAGCAGCCAAGTGACTAGCGGGGCCACCGGGGAGCTGTTTTTT.

The rearrangement joins TRBV4-3 to TRBJ2-2; 12 bases map to TRBD2. Germline lookup yields CDR1 LGHNA and CDR2 YSLEER. This CDR3 comprises 17 residues. The V gene end was trimmed by 4 bases and the J gene end by 0 bases; junction bases not matched to a gene: 3. The CDR3 DNA reads TGCGCCAGCAGCCCTCGGACTAGCGGGGCGAACACCGGGGAGCTGTTTTTT. Translated: CASSPRTSGANTGELFF.

This chain joins TRBV6-1 and TRBJ1-2; D is unclear. The CDR3 loop spans 10 amino acids. Germline loops: CDR1 MNHNS, CDR2 SASEGT. V was pared by 6 bases and J by 7 bases, with 6 bases between. The CDR3 sequence: CASRLVGYTF. CDR3 DNA: TGTGCCAGCAGACTAGTTGGCTACACCTTC.

This clonotype occurred a few times. The chain carries TRBV4-1 and TRBJ2-3, with D perhaps TRBD2 (6 bases). V was pared by 3 bases and J by 0 bases, with 10 bases between. The CDR3 runs 15 residues. Per germline, CDR1 MGHRA and CDR2 YSYEKL. This CDR3 is CASSHLATSTDTQYF. CDR3 sequence (DNA): TGCGCCAGCAGCCATCTAGCGACTAGCACAGATACGCAGTATTTT.

This clonotype was seen more than once but under ten times. The chain combines TRBV11-2 with TRBJ2-7; D gene uncertain. CDR3 length: 12 residues. Per germline, CDR1 SGHAT and CDR2 FQNNGV. The V end was cut by 10 bases, the J end by 2 bases, with 12 bases between. CDR3 sequence (DNA): TGTGCCACCAAGGGCCCTACCTACGAGCAGTACTTC. It codes for CATKGPTYEQYF.